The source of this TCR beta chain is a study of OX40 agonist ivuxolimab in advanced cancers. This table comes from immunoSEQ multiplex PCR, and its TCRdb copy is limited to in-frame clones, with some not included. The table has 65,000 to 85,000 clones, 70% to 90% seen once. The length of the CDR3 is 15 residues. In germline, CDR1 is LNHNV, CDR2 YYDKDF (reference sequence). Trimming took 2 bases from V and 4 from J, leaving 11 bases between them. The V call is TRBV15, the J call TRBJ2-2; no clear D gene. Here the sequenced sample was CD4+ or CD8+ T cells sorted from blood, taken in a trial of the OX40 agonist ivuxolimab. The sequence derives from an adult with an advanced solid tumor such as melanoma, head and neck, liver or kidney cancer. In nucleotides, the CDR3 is TGTGCCACCAGCAGACTCGGGTCCCCCACCGGGGAGCTGTTTTTT. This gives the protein CATSRLGSPTGELFF.